Shown below are 21 T cell receptor beta chains from a single sample sequenced in a study of response to subunit inactivated influenza vaccine. TCRdb processed the RT-PCR reads anew with MiXCR; each CDR3 protein has one entry. This table has 500,000 to 650,000 distinct CDR3 sequences, approximately 7.7% appearing once. This specimen consisted of PBMCs from blood, obtained about 24 months after vaccination. These receptors originate from a man between 50 and 75 years old who received an inactivated influenza vaccine.

As concerns this clonotype: Relative to the germline gene, one junction end is altered; a read error may explain this. This chain's CDR3 is CCARGQAPGMVGSPLHF. CDR3 DNA: TGCTGTGCTAGAGGCCAGGCCCCCGGCATGGTTGGTTCACCCCTCCACTTT. This sequence joins TRBV20-1 and TRBJ1-6; D remains unclear. The CDR3 runs 17 residues. CDR1 is DFQATT, CDR2 SNEGSKA, per germline (reference sequence).

This clonotype has just a few counts. V and J are TRBV12-3 or TRBV12-4 and TRBJ2-1, with 7 bases identical to TRBD1. The CDR3 is 14 residues long. Losses at the gene ends were 6 bases for V and 5 bases for J; bases not matched to a gene: 7. CDR3 sequence reads: CASSPGQWHNEQFF. DNA for the CDR3: TGTGCCAGCAGCCCGGGACAGTGGCACAATGAGCAGTTCTTC.

This clonotype was seen repeatedly, ten times or more. This sequence joins TRBV4-1 and TRBJ1-1; no firm D call. V lost 5 bases and J 0 bases, leaving 10 bases between the germline ends. The CDR3 has 14 residues. The germline V gene encodes CDR1 MGHRA and CDR2 YSYEKL. The CDR3 sequence is CASSGRALNTEAFF. DNA for the CDR3: TGCGCCAGCAGCGGCCGGGCCTTGAACACTGAAGCTTTCTTT.

J is TRBJ1-1 and V is TRBV6-2 or TRBV6-3; 9 bases fit TRBD1. This CDR3 is 17 amino acids long. Germline lookup yields CDR1 MNHEY and CDR2 SVGEGT. The junction had 12 bases not matched to a gene; V was cut back by 6 bases and J by 1 base. The CDR3 bases are TGTGCCAGCAGAAGACAGGGGGGAGAGCGAAGGAACACTGAAGCTTTCTTT. Protein sequence: CASRRQGGERRNTEAFF.

The chain joins TRBV12-3 or TRBV12-4 to TRBJ1-2; D gene ambiguous. Trimming cost V 2 bases and J 4 bases, with 14 bases left between them. The CDR3 has 15 amino acids. CDR3 bases: TGTGCCAGCAGTTTACCCCCTGATGGACTCTATGGCTACACCTTC. This encodes CASSLPPDGLYGYTF.

The chain links TRBV6-4 to TRBJ2-3; the D is unclear. The CDR3 runs 15 residues. Germline CDR1 reads MRHNA; CDR2 reads SNTAGT. Trimming shortened V by 3 bases and J by 0 bases, and 10 bases separated the two germline ends. The chain's CDR3 is CASSEDGTSTDTQYF. In DNA, the CDR3 is TGTGCCAGCAGTGAAGACGGAACTAGCACAGATACGCAGTATTTT.

The chain employs TRBV11-3 and TRBJ1-2, with TRBD1 matching over 7 bases. The junction had 9 bases not matched to a gene; V was cut back by 1 base and J by 4 bases. This CDR3 has 16 amino acids. Germline V gene lookup returns CDR1 SGHNT and CDR2 YENEEA. CDR3 residues: CASSLGLWGQLYGYTF. CDR3 coding DNA: TGTGCCAGCAGCTTAGGTTTATGGGGACAGCTCTATGGCTACACCTTC.

Many counts were recorded for this clonotype. The CDR3 sequence is CSVEDMTISGANVLTF. For the CDR3, the DNA is TGCAGCGTTGAAGATATGACGATCTCTGGGGCCAACGTCCTGACTTTC. The chain couples TRBV29-1 to TRBJ2-6; D remains ambiguous. The CDR3 loop spans 16 amino acids. V lost 0 bases to trimming and J lost 0 bases, with 9 bases between them. The germline V gene encodes CDR1 SQVTM and CDR2 ANQGSEA.

The rearrangement links TRBV11-2 to TRBJ2-3; the match to TRBD1 covers 8 bases. This CDR3 region has 14 residues. The V gene's germline CDR1 is SGHAT and CDR2 FQNNGV. Unmatched junction bases numbered 5, after V lost 5 bases and J lost 4 bases. CDR3 residues: CASSIRQGSDTQYF. In DNA, the CDR3 is TGTGCCAGCAGCATCAGACAGGGGTCAGATACGCAGTATTTT.

The table lists this clonotype with a few counts. This chain connects TRBV7-2 to TRBJ1-1, with 7 bases matching TRBD1. CDR3 length equals 15 residues. Per germline, CDR1 SGHTA and CDR2 FQGNSA. The J segment lost 4 bases and the V segment lost 1 base, leaving 6 bases of the junction unmatched. The CDR3 region is CASSLVGGVGTEAFF. CDR3 nucleotide sequence: TGTGCCAGCAGCTTAGTAGGGGGCGTTGGCACTGAAGCTTTCTTT.

V gene TRBV10-3 combines with J gene TRBJ1-3; a possible D gene is TRBD1 (6 bases). CDR1 ENHRY and CDR2 SYGVKD come from the germline V gene. V was cut by 10 bases and J by 0 bases, with 13 bases left in between. This CDR3 region has 14 residues. CDR3 residues: CATNRDTSGNTIYF. The DNA of the CDR3 is TGTGCCACCAACCGGGACACCTCTGGAAACACCATATATTTT.

In this sample, this clonotype turned up many times. The chain combines TRBV9 with TRBJ2-1, with D possibly being TRBD2 (6 bases). CDR3 length equals 14 residues. Germline V gene data show CDR1 as SGDLS and CDR2 as YYNGEE. V lost 0 bases, J lost 6 bases, and 10 bases lay in between. CDR3 nucleotide sequence: TGTGCCAGCAGCGTAGAACCGCGGGGCAATGAGCAGTTCTTC. Amino acids: CASSVEPRGNEQFF.

There are many counts of this clonotype. J is TRBJ2-2 and V is TRBV4-3; no definite D call. Germline V gene lookup returns CDR1 LGHNA and CDR2 YSLEER. Trimming stripped 4 bases from V and 1 base from J, with 13 bases between. CDR3 size: 16 residues. DNA of the CDR3: TGCGCCAGCAGCCGCACGCCGGCCAGGAACACCGGGGAGCTGTTTTTT. Translated: CASSRTPARNTGELFF.

This rearrangement joins TRBV7-9 to TRBJ2-7, with a tentative D call TRBD1 (6 bases). Germline CDR1 and CDR2: SEHNR and FQNEAQ (reference sequence). V lost 4 bases, J lost 6 bases, and 19 bases lay in between. The CDR3 spans 15 residues. CDR3 sequence: CASSSAGGQLFEQYF. CDR3 in DNA: TGTGCCAGCAGCTCGGCCGGAGGACAGTTGTTCGAGCAGTACTTC.

This clonotype was detected only a few times. The chain links TRBV7-8 to TRBJ1-6; D gene unclear. The CDR3 totals 18 residues. Per the germline V gene, CDR1 is SGHVS and CDR2 is FQNEAQ. The V and J ends lost 5 bases and 0 bases respectively, with 17 bases between them. The CDR3 nucleotides read TGTGCCAGCAGCACAGCTCGGCAGACGAGCTCCTATAATTCACCCCTCCACTTT. Protein sequence: CASSTARQTSSYNSPLHF.

This clonotype was picked up a small number of times. This rearrangement joins TRBV4-1 to TRBJ1-5, with 10 bases identical to TRBD1. Trimming at V came to 0 bases and at J to 4 bases, leaving 6 bases not matched to a gene. The CDR3 spans 17 residues. Germline V gene sequence: CDR1 MGHRA, CDR2 YSYEKL. CDR3: CASSQEDRGGSNQPQHF. CDR3 coding DNA: TGCGCCAGCAGCCAAGAGGACAGGGGGGGGTCAAATCAGCCCCAGCATTTT.

This sequence joins TRBV10-3 and TRBJ2-1; the match to TRBD2 covers 12 bases. V shed 4 bases and J 9 bases; nucleotides not matched to a gene: 7. CDR3 length: 15 residues. CDR1 ENHRY and CDR2 SYGVKD come from the germline V gene. This CDR3 is CAISGLAGDSGEQFF. As DNA, the CDR3 is TGTGCCATCAGTGGACTAGCGGGAGACTCGGGTGAGCAGTTCTTC.

The J gene is TRBJ1-2, the V gene TRBV6-1; D is unclear. V was shortened by 7 bases and J by 8 bases, with 17 bases between the two germline ends. The CDR3 is 13 amino acids. Germline CDR1 is MNHNS and CDR2 is SASEGT. Written as DNA, the CDR3 is TGTGCCAGCACCATGAACGGCGGACGGGGCTACACCTTC. Translation: CASTMNGGRGYTF.

This clonotype was seen at least ten times. The chain employs TRBV15 and TRBJ2-7; a weak D match, TRBD2 (6 bases). Trimming removed 0 bases at V and 3 bases at J, with 9 bases between. The V gene's germline CDR1 is LNHNV and CDR2 YYDKDF (reference sequence). The CDR3 has 14 residues. CDR3 sequence: CATSREGGGYEQYF. As DNA, the CDR3 is TGTGCCACCAGCAGAGAGGGAGGAGGCTACGAGCAGTACTTC.

J is TRBJ2-1 and V is TRBV20-1; D perhaps matches TRBD2 (6 bases). The CDR3 runs to 13 residues. The germline gives CDR1 DFQATT, CDR2 SNEGSKA (reference sequence). Trimming removed 1 base from V and 7 bases from J, with 11 bases in between. The CDR3 spells CSARGLVANEQFF. DNA of the CDR3: TGCAGTGCTAGAGGACTAGTGGCGAATGAGCAGTTCTTC.

The rearrangement links TRBV7-9 to TRBJ2-5; D uncertain. Trimming pared 0 bases from V and 0 bases from J, leaving 5 bases between. Germline CDR1 and CDR2: SEHNR and FQNEAQ (reference sequence). The CDR3 covers 14 residues. The CDR3 spells CASSLAQNQETQYF. The CDR3 coding sequence is TGTGCCAGCAGCTTAGCCCAAAACCAAGAGACCCAGTACTTC.